This T cell receptor (beta chain) was sequenced during a study of blood T cell repertoires in COVID-19 (dated by TCRdb to the early 2020s). Turning to the overall study: Collaborator samples came from the United States, Italy and Spain and covered acute and convalescent phases of COVID-19. The prospective study material was composed of cDNA or gDNA derived from T cells, B-cell-depleted T cells, or PBMCs. Subjects who had been exposed to COVID-19, were actively infected with it, or had recovered from it provided the deeply sampled blood TCRbeta repertoires that made up the dataset. The repertoires were made available in a free public database intended to serve as a resource for research on the immune response to SARS-CoV-2. The samples were drawn from the first 160 participants of the ongoing ImmuneRACE study and from 950 to 1,500 subjects provided by 6 global collaborators. Sample metadata almost always included a de-identified subject ID, COVID-19 status, age in years and sex. Where available, HLA class I and class II types were obtained from metadata supplied by the sample provider rather than from assay-based typing.

What the authors observed across the whole study: How much clinical and demographic metadata was included differed by source and by participant, and the metadata was provided uncurated.

TCRbeta CDR3 regions were amplified from genomic DNA using the immunoSEQ Assay, a bias-controlled multiplex PCR. The paper's processing steps were these. The number of nucleated cells in each sample was estimated by amplification of reference gene primers within the assay. Sequence reads were collapsed and filtered to measure the absolute abundance of every unique TCRbeta CDR3 rearrangement. For each sample, productive Simpson clonality was calculated as the square root of Simpson's diversity index over productive rearrangements. The immuneACCESS repertoire file appears here via TCRdb, limited to in-frame rearrangements. These files lack a portion of the clones; in checked studies, under half of the deficit traces to unresolved V genes, and the cause of the others is not known. The D gene and trimming were derived from the DNA, and the V and J assignments and clone size from that table. In this sample the table shows about 300,000 clones, 75% to 95% of which occur a single time. Jointly, the top ten make up around 6.8% of the sample.

One collaborating source in Seattle enrolled patients while the patients were actively infected and followed the patients over time throughout the course of disease. The collaborating institutions used their own protocols to collect whole blood in K2EDTA tubes. For TCRbeta analysis, collaborators shipped samples as frozen whole blood, isolated PBMCs, or DNA extracted from either of those sample types. Ends trimmed: V by 3 bases, J by 6 bases; bases unmatched to a gene: 6. Per the germline V gene (reference sequence), MNHEY is the CDR1 and SMNVEV is the CDR2. From its cysteine to its phenylalanine, the CDR3 spans 14 amino acids. Only the CDR3 portion is preserved as DNA: 42 bases, with reading frame beginning at the first base. On this clone: Its specific antigen is unknown. No much larger clone is present one base from it, and per-base qualities are unavailable.

The source material was peripheral blood. The clonotype originates from a woman aged 25-40 years with COVID-19, enrolled during active disease. The chain joins TRBV27 to TRBJ2-7, with TRBD1 matching 9 junction bases. In nucleotides, the sequence is TGTGCCAGCAGTTTCTGGGACAGGGTAGGCGAGCAGTACTTC. This gives the protein CASSFWDRVGEQYF.